The 20 T cell receptor beta chains in this list originate from one sample, sequenced in a study of shared clonotypes between healthy human individuals. Only in-frame clones appear in the TCRdb table, and some are missing; sequencing was by immunoSEQ multiplex PCR. The sample has more than 2 million clones; approximately 95% are singletons. Cells designated naive CD8 were CD45RO-negative and were positively selected for CCR7, with terminally differentiated effector memory CD45RA+ cells excluded. Sequences were obtained from naive CD8+ T cells sorted from blood. The receptors derive from a man aged 18 to 29 in good health.

V usage is TRBV7-9 and J usage is TRBJ2-5; D gene ambiguous. Germline-derived CDR1 and CDR2 are SEHNR and FQNEAQ (reference sequence). The V gene lost 5 bases and the J gene lost 4 bases, with 17 bases spanning the gap. The CDR3 spans 15 residues. The CDR3 loop is CASSPPKVLGETQYF. The CDR3 coding sequence is TGTGCCAGCAGCCCCCCTAAGGTCTTGGGAGAGACCCAGTACTTC.

V is TRBV14 and J is TRBJ2-1; D is possibly TRBD2 (6 bases). CDR1 and CDR2 from the germline V gene are SGHDN and FVKESK. The CDR3 contains 15 residues. V shed 4 bases and J shed 2 bases, with 12 bases lying between them. CDR3: CASSPSSVPYNEQFF. CDR3 nucleotides: TGTGCCAGCAGCCCTTCTAGCGTCCCCTACAATGAGCAGTTCTTC. The full variable domain, rest sourced from reference TRBV14 and TRBJ2-1, is EAGVTQFPSHSVIEKGQTVTLRCDPISGHDNLYWYRRVMGKEIKFLLHFVKESKQDESGMPNNRFLAERTGGTYSTLKVQPAELEDSGVYFCASSPSSVPYNEQFFGPGTRLTVL.

This sequence joins TRBV15 and TRBJ2-1; no definite D call. V lost 0 bases, J lost 12 bases, and 12 bases lay in between. The CDR3 has 13 amino acids. Germline V lookup: CDR1 LNHNV, CDR2 YYDKDF (reference sequence). The CDR3 nucleotides read TGTGCCACCAGCAGAGATGGAGCAACGGGGCAGTTCTTC. Encoded protein: CATSRDGATGQFF. Full variable domain (missing parts from reference TRBV15 and TRBJ2-1): DAMVIQNPRYQVTQFGKPVTLSCSQTLNHNVMYWYQQKSSQAPKLLFHYYDKDFNNEADTPDNFQSRRPNTSFCFLDIRSPGLGDTAMYLCATSRDGATGQFFGPGTRLTVL.

The CDR3 is CASSRQRVVDEQYF. CDR3 nucleotide sequence: TGCGCCAGCAGCCGCCAGCGGGTCGTCGACGAGCAGTACTTC. The rearrangement links TRBV5-1 to TRBJ2-7; a possible D gene is TRBD2 (6 bases). V lost 4 bases, J lost 5 bases, and 16 bases lay in between. CDR3 size: 14 residues. Germline V gene lookup returns CDR1 SGHRS and CDR2 YFSETQ.

V and J are TRBV27 and TRBJ2-1; 15 nucleotides match TRBD2. V lost 4 bases, J lost 6 bases, and 10 bases stayed unmatched. The CDR3 has 18 residues. Germline V gene sequence: CDR1 MNHEY, CDR2 SMNVEV (reference sequence). The CDR3 loop is CASSSRLRTSGGVNEQFF. CDR3 DNA sequence: TGTGCCAGCAGTTCCCGCCTCAGGACTAGCGGGGGGGTCAATGAGCAGTTCTTC.

The V call is TRBV21-1, the J call TRBJ1-2. TRBV21-1 is deemed a pseudogene. This CDR3 has 13 amino acids. The CDR3 spells CASSNDPGLQDTF. The CDR3 nucleotides read TGTGCCAGCAGCAACGATCCGGGCCTTCAAGACACCTTC.

This CDR3 reads CASSSDRGGTEAFF. As DNA, the CDR3 is TGTGCCAGCAGCTCGGATAGGGGAGGAACTGAAGCTTTCTTT. V and J are TRBV16 and TRBJ1-1; possibly TRBD1 for D (5 bases). This CDR3 comprises 14 residues. Looked up from germline, CDR1 is KGHSY and CDR2 is FQNENV. V was cut by 5 bases and J by 5 bases, with 15 bases left in between.

The chain carries TRBV5-4 and TRBJ2-7; 10 bases align to TRBD1. V dropped 4 bases and J dropped 6; count of bases not matched to a gene: 10. CDR3 length: 15 residues. Germline V gives CDR1 SGHNT, CDR2 YYREEE (reference sequence). As DNA, the CDR3 is TGTGCCAGCAGCCCGGACAGGGGGGCTTTCTCCGAGCAGTACTTC. Amino acid sequence: CASSPDRGAFSEQYF.

V is TRBV15 and J is TRBJ2-5, with 12 nucleotides matching TRBD2. The CDR3 covers 17 residues. V gave up 2 bases and J gave up 2 bases; unmatched junction bases: 6. CDR1 is LNHNV, CDR2 YYDKDF, per germline (reference sequence). CDR3 nucleotide sequence: TGTGCCACCAGCAGATCATTACTAGCGGGGGGACAAGAGACCCAGTACTTC. Translating it yields CATSRSLLAGGQETQYF.

Written as DNA, the CDR3 is TGTGCCAGCAGCCTCAGACTCAACCAAGAGACCCAGTACTTC. It specifies CASSLRLNQETQYF. The chain recombines TRBV7-2 with TRBJ2-5; D call uncertain. Trimming removed 5 bases from V and 0 bases from J, with 10 bases in between. From germline, CDR1 is SGHTA and CDR2 FQGNSA. The CDR3 extends over 14 amino acids.

The chain links TRBV5-3 to TRBJ2-5; D call uncertain. TRBV5-3 is an ORF for which the function is uncertain. The CDR3 sequence is 12 residues long. The V end was cut by 0 bases, the J end by 5 bases, with 5 bases between. The CDR3, as DNA: TGTGCCAGAAGCTTGGTAGGTGAGACCCAGTACTTC. It specifies CARSLVGETQYF.

The genes are TRBV5-6 and TRBJ2-5; 11 bases are a match to TRBD2. From germline, CDR1 is SGHDT and CDR2 YYEEEE. The CDR3 is made up of 17 amino acids. The ends lost 3 bases at V and 5 bases at J; junction bases unmatched: 12. The CDR3 DNA is TGTGCCAGCAGCTCCGACGGTAGCGGGAGGGGAGGGGAGACCCAGTACTTC. It is translated as CASSSDGSGRGGETQYF.

The chain carries TRBV4-3 and TRBJ1-2; 7 nucleotides line up with TRBD1. J was trimmed by 3 bases and V by 4 bases; bases with no gene match: 8. This CDR3 is 15 amino acids long. The germline CDR1 and CDR2 sequences are LGHNA and YSLEER. CDR3 coding DNA: TGCGCCAGCAGCCGAGGCCATGGGACAGACTATGGCTACACCTTC. Amino acids: CASSRGHGTDYGYTF.

This clone was detected only a few times. The chain uses TRBV30 and TRBJ2-7; D may be TRBD1 (6 bases). This CDR3 is 13 amino acids long. CDR1 is GTSNPN and CDR2 is SVGIG in the germline V gene (reference sequence). CDR3 amino acids: CAQSPSLGAEQYF. In DNA, the CDR3 is TGTGCTCAGAGTCCGAGTTTGGGGGCCGAGCAGTACTTC.

This chain joins TRBV7-2 and TRBJ2-3; a weak D match, TRBD1 (5 bases). CDR1 is SGHTA, CDR2 FQGNSA, per germline. V was cut by 3 bases and J by 6 bases, with 13 bases left in between. This CDR3 comprises 14 residues. The CDR3 DNA sequence: TGTGCCAGCAGCTTCCCAGGGTCCGGCGATACGCAGTATTTT. It translates to CASSFPGSGDTQYF.

The V gene is TRBV5-1, the J gene TRBJ2-3; the match to TRBD1 covers 10 bases. CDR1 and CDR2 (germline): SGHRS, YFSETQ. There are 18 residues in the CDR3. The junction had 8 bases not matched to a gene; V was cut back by 0 bases and J by 1 base. For the CDR3, the DNA is TGCGCCAGCAGCTTGGAGACAGGGGGCGTCATCGGCACAGATACGCAGTATTTT. Translating gives CASSLETGGVIGTDTQYF.

The CDR3 here is CASSQGPPTSVSYEQYF. The CDR3 bases are TGCGCCAGCAGCCAAGGCCCCCCGACCAGCGTATCCTACGAGCAGTACTTC. J is TRBJ2-7 and V is TRBV4-1; no reliable D call. Trimming removed 1 base from V and 1 base from J, with 17 bases in between. The length of the CDR3 is 17 residues. CDR1 and CDR2 from the germline V gene are MGHRA and YSYEKL.

This chain joins TRBV7-9 and TRBJ1-6; TRBD1 matches at 9 bases. Germline trimming cut 3 bases from V and 10 bases from J; bases unmatched to any gene: 7. The CDR3 runs to 15 residues. Germline values: CDR1 SEHNR, CDR2 FQNEAQ (reference sequence). The CDR3 loop is CASSFLDRGGSPLHF. CDR3 bases: TGTGCCAGCAGCTTCCTGGACAGGGGTGGATCACCCCTCCACTTT.

This clone showed up just once. This same CDR3 is encoded by further DNA sequences in the sample. J is TRBJ1-5 and V is TRBV6-5; no firm D call. Germline V gene sequence: CDR1 MNHEY, CDR2 SVGAGI. This CDR3 has 14 residues. Trimming pared 3 bases from V and 3 bases from J, leaving 9 bases between. The CDR3 here is CASSYSGDNQPQHF. For the CDR3, the DNA is TGTGCCAGCAGTTATTCTGGGGACAATCAGCCCCAGCATTTT.

The chain couples TRBV5-6 to TRBJ2-3; a possible D gene is TRBD2 (5 bases). The CDR3 loop spans 15 amino acids. Germline CDR1 and CDR2: SGHDT and YYEEEE. Deletions cut 1 base from V and 0 bases from J, with 9 bases between. The CDR3 bases are TGTGCCAGCAGCTTGCCCGGGGAGAGCACAGATACGCAGTATTTT. Translation: CASSLPGESTDTQYF.